The clone carrying this TCR beta chain was recorded only once. Its cognate antigen is unknown. The sample carries other DNA sequences with the same CDR3. A multiplex PCR was run with 60 Vbeta primers and 13 Jbeta primers. Clones were sequenced by immunoSEQ multiplex PCR, and TCRdb holds only the in-frame ones, with some missing. Of about 98,000 clones in the sample, more than 70% were seen once. The sample is drawn from a study of cytomegalovirus exposure and HLA in healthy donors. Findings and caveats of the study: According to an earlier analysis, most TCR beta V segments yielded productive rearrangements about 87% or about 30% of the time. Most TCR sequences showed up rarely, but some public TCRs showed up in many donors.

Sequencing was done on a sample of PBMCs. This sequence originates from a man aged 18 to 29 in good health and CMV-seropositive.

The CDR3 region has the DNA TGTGCCAGCAGTGACTCGGCTAGCGGGGGGACAGATACGCAGTATTTT. This codes for CASSDSASGGTDTQYF. The V and J genes are TRBV6-4 and TRBJ2-3; TRBD2 aligns across 11 bases. The CDR3 covers 16 residues. From germline, CDR1 is MRHNA and CDR2 SNTAGT. V shed 0 bases and J 3 bases; nucleotides not matched to a gene: 2.